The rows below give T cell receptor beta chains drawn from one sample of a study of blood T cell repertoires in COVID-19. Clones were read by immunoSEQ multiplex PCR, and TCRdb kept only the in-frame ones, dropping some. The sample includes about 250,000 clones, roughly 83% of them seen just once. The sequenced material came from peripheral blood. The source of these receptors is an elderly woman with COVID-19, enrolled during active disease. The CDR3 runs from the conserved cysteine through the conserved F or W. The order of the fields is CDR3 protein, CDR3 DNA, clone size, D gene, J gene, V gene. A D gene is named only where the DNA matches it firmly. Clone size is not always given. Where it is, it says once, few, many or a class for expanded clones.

CASSDPGQGIRTTGNTIYF | TGTGCCAGTAGTGACCCGGGACAGGGGATACGAACGACTGGAAACACCATATATTTT | . | TRBD1 | TRBJ1-3 | TRBV19
CASSVVSGFTGELFF | TGTGCCAGCAGCGTAGTTTCAGGATTCACCGGGGAGCTGTTTTTT | . | . | TRBJ2-2 | TRBV9
CATSDLTGTPTSTDTQYF | TGTGCCACCAGTGATTTGACCGGGACACCCACTAGCACAGATACGCAGTATTTT | . | . | TRBJ2-3 | TRBV24-1
CASSQAGRGEKLFF | TGTGCCAGCAGCCAAGCGGGCAGGGGGGAAAAACTGTTTTTT | . | TRBD1 | TRBJ1-4 | TRBV3-1/TRBV3-2
CASSFGDRVKTEAFF | TGTGCCAGCAGTTTTGGGGACAGGGTAAAAACTGAAGCTTTCTTT | few | TRBD1 | TRBJ1-1 | TRBV28
CASKRDTPNTGELFF | TGTGCCAGCAAAAGGGACACACCGAACACCGGGGAGCTGTTTTTT | few | . | TRBJ2-2 | TRBV6-5
CASSEGTGIGNEQFF | TGCGCCAGCAGCGAAGGGACAGGGATTGGCAATGAGCAGTTCTTC | . | TRBD1 | TRBJ2-1 | TRBV5-1
CASRVGQNYGYTF | TGTGCCAGCAGGGTGGGACAGAACTATGGCTACACCTTC | . | TRBD1 | TRBJ1-2 | TRBV6-5
CASNRGGIGTDTQYF | TGTGCCAGCAATCGGGGGGGCATCGGCACAGATACGCAGTATTTT | . | TRBD2 | TRBJ2-3 | TRBV28
CSVEENLTGELFF | TGCAGCGTTGAAGAAAATTTAACCGGGGAGCTGTTTTTT | . | . | TRBJ2-2 | TRBV29-1
CASSLVAGGANTGELFF | TGTGCCAGCAGCTTGGTGGCGGGGGGCGCGAACACCGGGGAGCTGTTTTTT | . | TRBD2 | TRBJ2-2 | TRBV5-4
CASSQEGYGLAGGNEQFF | TGCGCCAGCAGCCAAGAAGGGTACGGCCTAGCGGGGGGCAATGAGCAGTTCTTC | . | TRBD2 | TRBJ2-1 | TRBV4-1
CAWSPSGEKLFF | TGTGCCTGGAGCCCTTCGGGGGAAAAACTGTTTTTT | . | . | TRBJ1-4 | TRBV30
CASSKMEPKRDREYTIYF | TGTGCCAGCAGCAAAATGGAACCAAAGAGGGACAGGGAATACACCATATATTTT | . | . | TRBJ1-3 | TRBV21-1
CASSRRDTQYF | TGTGCCAGCAGCCGCCGGGATACGCAGTATTTT | once | . | TRBJ2-3 | TRBV6-2/TRBV6-3
CASSVVHRNRYSNQPQHF | TGTGCCAGCAGCGTAGTTCATCGTAACAGATATAGCAATCAGCCCCAGCATTTT | . | . | TRBJ1-5 | TRBV9
CASSLGQGLSEKLFF | TGTGCCAGCAGCTTAGGACAGGGCTTAAGTGAAAAACTGTTTTTT | . | TRBD1 | TRBJ1-4 | TRBV7-6
CASSYRGDRLYGYTF | TGTGCCAGCAGTTACCGCGGGGACAGATTATATGGCTACACCTTC | few | TRBD1 | TRBJ1-2 | TRBV6-5
CASSPIHSDSPLHF | TGTGCCAGCAGTCCTATTCACAGTGATTCACCCCTCCACTTT | few | . | TRBJ1-6 | TRBV28
CASSSGGTGETQYF | TGCGCCAGCAGCAGCGGGGGGACGGGGGAGACCCAGTACTTC | . | TRBD2 | TRBJ2-5 | TRBV5-1
CASSQVGGSQEKLFF | TGCGCCAGCAGCCAAGTAGGCGGCAGCCAGGAAAAACTGTTTTTT | . | . | TRBJ1-4 | TRBV4-3
CATSGTGKAFF | TGTGCCACCTCCGGGACAGGGAAAGCTTTCTTT | . | TRBD1 | TRBJ1-1 | TRBV5-8
CASSATGNEQFF | TGTGCCAGCAGCGCGACTGGCAATGAGCAGTTCTTC | . | . | TRBJ2-1 | TRBV9
CASEKQGADGYTF | TGTGCCAGCGAAAAACAGGGGGCAGATGGCTACACCTTC | . | TRBD1 | TRBJ1-2 | TRBV2
CASSPQGLGTGELFF | TGTGCCAGCAGTCCGCAGGGGCTGGGCACCGGGGAGCTGTTTTTT | . | . | TRBJ2-2 | TRBV27
CASSIDQGGTTEAFF | TGTGCCAGTAGTATAGATCAGGGAGGGACCACTGAAGCTTTCTTT | . | . | TRBJ1-1 | TRBV19
CASSTGSTDTQYF | TGCGCCAGCAGCACGGGTTCGACAGATACGCAGTATTTT | . | . | TRBJ2-3 | TRBV5-1
CAWRGDRGYYGYTF | TGTGCCTGGAGAGGCGACAGGGGGTACTATGGCTACACCTTC | . | TRBD1 | TRBJ1-2 | TRBV30
CASSLVGGDTEAFF | TGTGCCAGCAGCTTAGTGGGGGGGGACACTGAAGCTTTCTTT | . | . | TRBJ1-1 | TRBV7-2
CASSYPGTGNTEAFF | TGTGCCAGCAGTTACCCCGGGACAGGGAACACTGAAGCTTTCTTT | . | TRBD1 | TRBJ1-1 | TRBV6-6
CASTPPHGGGYTF | TGTGCCAGTACCCCCCCCCATGGCGGGGGCTACACCTTC | . | . | TRBJ1-2 | TRBV19
CASSDLQSRDRASYGYTF | TGTGCCAGCAGTGACCTTCAATCCAGGGACAGGGCTTCATATGGCTACACCTTC | . | TRBD1 | TRBJ1-2 | TRBV25-1
CASSFAGQGNQPQHF | TGCGCCAGCAGCTTCGCGGGACAGGGAAATCAGCCCCAGCATTTT | . | TRBD1 | TRBJ1-5 | TRBV5-1